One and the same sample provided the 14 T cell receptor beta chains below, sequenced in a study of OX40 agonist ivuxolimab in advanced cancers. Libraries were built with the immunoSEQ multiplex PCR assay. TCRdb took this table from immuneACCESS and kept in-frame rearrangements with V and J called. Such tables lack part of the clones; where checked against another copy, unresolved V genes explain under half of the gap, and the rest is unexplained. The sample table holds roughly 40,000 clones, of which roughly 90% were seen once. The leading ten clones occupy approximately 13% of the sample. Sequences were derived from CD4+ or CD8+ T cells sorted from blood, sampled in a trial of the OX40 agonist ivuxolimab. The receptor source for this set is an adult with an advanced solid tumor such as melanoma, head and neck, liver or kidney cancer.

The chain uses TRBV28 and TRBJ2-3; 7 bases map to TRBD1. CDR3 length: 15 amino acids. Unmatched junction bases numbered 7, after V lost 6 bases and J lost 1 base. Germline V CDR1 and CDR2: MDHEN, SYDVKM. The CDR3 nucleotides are TGTGCCAGCAGGGCAGGACAGGTGGGCACAGATACGCAGTATTTT. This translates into CASRAGQVGTDTQYF.

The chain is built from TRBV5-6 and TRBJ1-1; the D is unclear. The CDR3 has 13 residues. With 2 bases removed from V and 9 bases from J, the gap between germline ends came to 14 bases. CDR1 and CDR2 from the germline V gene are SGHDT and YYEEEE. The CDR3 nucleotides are TGTGCCAGCAGCTTTGATACCAACTTGAAAGCTTTCTTT. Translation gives CASSFDTNLKAFF. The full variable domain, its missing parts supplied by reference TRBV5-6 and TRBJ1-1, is DAGVTQSPTHLIKTRGQQVTLRCSPKSGHDTVSWYQQALGQGPQFIFQYYEEEERQRGNFPDRFSGHQFPNYSSELNVNALLLGDSALYLCASSFDTNLKAFFGQGTRLTVV.

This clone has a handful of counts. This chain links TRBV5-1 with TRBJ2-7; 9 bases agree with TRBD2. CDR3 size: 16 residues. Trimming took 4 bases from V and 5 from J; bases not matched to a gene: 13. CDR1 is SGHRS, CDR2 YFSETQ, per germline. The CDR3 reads CASSTLAGEGFNEQYF. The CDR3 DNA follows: TGCGCCAGCAGCACATTAGCGGGAGAGGGTTTCAACGAGCAGTACTTC.

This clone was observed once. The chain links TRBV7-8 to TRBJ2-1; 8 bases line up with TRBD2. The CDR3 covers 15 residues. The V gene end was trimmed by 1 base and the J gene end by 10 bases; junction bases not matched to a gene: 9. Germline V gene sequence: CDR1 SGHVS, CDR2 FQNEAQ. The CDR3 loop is CASSLVSGAGGEQFF. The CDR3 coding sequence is TGTGCCAGCAGCTTAGTCAGCGGCGCGGGGGGAGAGCAGTTCTTC.

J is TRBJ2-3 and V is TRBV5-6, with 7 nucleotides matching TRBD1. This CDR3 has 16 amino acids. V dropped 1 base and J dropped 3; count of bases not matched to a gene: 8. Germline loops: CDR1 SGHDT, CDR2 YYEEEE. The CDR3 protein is CASSLFVGTATDTQYF. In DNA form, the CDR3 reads TGTGCCAGCAGCTTGTTTGTAGGGACAGCAACAGATACGCAGTATTTT. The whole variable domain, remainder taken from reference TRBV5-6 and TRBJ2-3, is DAGVTQSPTHLIKTRGQQVTLRCSPKSGHDTVSWYQQALGQGPQFIFQYYEEEERQRGNFPDRFSGHQFPNYSSELNVNALLLGDSALYLCASSLFVGTATDTQYFGPGTRLTVL.

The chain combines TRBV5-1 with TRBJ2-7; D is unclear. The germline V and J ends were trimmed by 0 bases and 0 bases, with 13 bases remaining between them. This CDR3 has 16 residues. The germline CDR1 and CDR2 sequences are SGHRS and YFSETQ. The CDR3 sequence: CASSLVGIRRSYEQYF. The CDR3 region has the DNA TGCGCCAGCAGCTTGGTTGGCATCAGGCGCTCCTACGAGCAGTACTTC.

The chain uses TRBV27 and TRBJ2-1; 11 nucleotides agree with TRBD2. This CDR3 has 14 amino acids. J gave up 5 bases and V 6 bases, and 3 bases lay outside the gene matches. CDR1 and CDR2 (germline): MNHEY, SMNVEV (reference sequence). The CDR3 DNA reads TGTGCCAGCAGGCCTAGCGGGAGGAACAATGAGCAGTTCTTC. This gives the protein CASRPSGRNNEQFF.

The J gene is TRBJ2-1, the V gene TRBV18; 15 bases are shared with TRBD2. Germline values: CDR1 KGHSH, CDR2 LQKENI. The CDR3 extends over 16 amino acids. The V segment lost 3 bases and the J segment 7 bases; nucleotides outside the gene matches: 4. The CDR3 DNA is TGTGCCAGCTCACCCTCCGGACTAGCGGGAGGGAATGAGCAGTTCTTC. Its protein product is CASSPSGLAGGNEQFF.

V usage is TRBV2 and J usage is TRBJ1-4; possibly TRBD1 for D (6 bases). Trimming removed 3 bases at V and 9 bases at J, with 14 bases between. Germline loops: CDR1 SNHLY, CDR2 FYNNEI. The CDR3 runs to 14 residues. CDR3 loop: CASSDFLTGQKLFF. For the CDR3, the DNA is TGTGCCAGCAGTGATTTTCTTACAGGGCAAAAACTGTTTTTT.

CDR3 protein: CASSLPSGKGQETQYF. The CDR3 nucleotides read TGTGCCAGCAGTTTACCTAGCGGGAAGGGGCAAGAGACCCAGTACTTC. The chain combines TRBV28 with TRBJ2-5; 9 bases are shared with TRBD2. V gave up 2 bases and J gave up 2 bases; unmatched junction bases: 6. Germline V gene lookup returns CDR1 MDHEN and CDR2 SYDVKM. The CDR3 contains 16 residues.

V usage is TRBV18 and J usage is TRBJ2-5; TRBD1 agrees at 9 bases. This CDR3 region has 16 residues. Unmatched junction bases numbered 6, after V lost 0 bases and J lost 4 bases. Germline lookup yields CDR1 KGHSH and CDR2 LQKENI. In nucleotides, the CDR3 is TGTGCCAGCTCACCACCTAGGACAGGGGTTGGAGAGACCCAGTACTTC. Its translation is CASSPPRTGVGETQYF.

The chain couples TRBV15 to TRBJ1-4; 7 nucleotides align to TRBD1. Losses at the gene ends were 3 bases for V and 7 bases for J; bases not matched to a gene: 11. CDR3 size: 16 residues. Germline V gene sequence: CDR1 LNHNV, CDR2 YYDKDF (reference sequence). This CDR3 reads CATSRSNRGWSEKLFF. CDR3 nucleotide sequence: TGTGCCACCAGCAGGTCAAACAGGGGTTGGAGTGAAAAACTGTTTTTT.

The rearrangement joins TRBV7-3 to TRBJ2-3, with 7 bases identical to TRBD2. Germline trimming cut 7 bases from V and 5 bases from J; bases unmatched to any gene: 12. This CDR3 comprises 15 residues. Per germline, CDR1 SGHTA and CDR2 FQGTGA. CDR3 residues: CASTPTKERGDTQYF. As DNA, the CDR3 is TGTGCCAGCACCCCTACTAAGGAGCGGGGAGATACGCAGTATTTT.

CDR3 coding DNA: TGTGCCAGCAGCCTCGGTGGGCAGAGCACAGATACGCAGTATTTT. It is translated as CASSLGGQSTDTQYF. The rearrangement joins TRBV5-8 to TRBJ2-3; D is unresolved. CDR3 length equals 15 residues. V was clipped by 4 bases and J by 0 bases, with 12 bases between them. Germline assignment: CDR1 SGHTS and CDR2 YDEGEE.